This is a list of T cell receptor beta chains from one sample in a study of T cell responses to AZD1222 COVID-19 vaccine. The method was immunoSEQ multiplex PCR; TCRdb's version includes in-frame clones alone and lacks a portion of them. The sample yields 180,000 or so clones, 91% seen once. Sequencing used peripheral blood, obtained 28 days after the second AZD1222 dose. These receptors were obtained from an adult who received the AZD1222 COVID-19 vaccine. CDR3s include the opening cysteine and the closing phenylalanine or tryptophan. A D gene is named only where the DNA matches it firmly. For some rows the clone size is stated as once, few or many, or as a class when expanded; others skip it.

d_call,j_call,v_call,clone_size,cdr3_nt,cdr3_aa
.,TRBJ1-1,TRBV9,.,TGTGCCAGCAGCGTATCCCGAACACATGACACTGAAGCTTTCTTT,CASSVSRTHDTEAFF
.,TRBJ2-7,TRBV3-1/TRBV3-2,.,TGTGCCAGCAGCCAAGCCTACGAGCAGTACTTC,CASSQAYEQYF
TRBD1,TRBJ1-1,TRBV6-5,.,TGTGCCAGCAGTTGGACAGGGGCGAACACTGAAGCTTTCTTT,CASSWTGANTEAFF
TRBD2,TRBJ2-1,TRBV9,.,TGTGCCAGCAGCGTATTGAGCGGGGCCTACAATGAGCAGTTCTTC,CASSVLSGAYNEQFF
.,TRBJ2-6,TRBV9,.,TGTGCCAGCAGTCGGGATCCCTTTTCGGGGGGGGCCAACGTCCTGACTTTC,CASSRDPFSGGANVLTF
TRBD1,TRBJ2-5,TRBV5-1,.,TGCGCCAGCAGCCCCCGGGACAGGCAAGAGACCCAGTACTTC,CASSPRDRQETQYF
.,TRBJ1-1,TRBV4-3,.,TGCGCCAGCAGCCAAGCGCAGAATCTAATGAACACTGAAGCTTTCTTT,CASSQAQNLMNTEAFF
TRBD2,TRBJ2-7,TRBV6-5,.,TGTGCCAGCAGTTACGGGACTACCGTGGCGGACGAGCAGTACTTC,CASSYGTTVADEQYF
.,TRBJ1-5,TRBV9,.,TGTGCCAGCAGCGATGGGCGGAACAATCAGCCCCAGCATTTT,CASSDGRNNQPQHF
TRBD2,TRBJ2-7,TRBV11-2,.,TGTGCCAGCAGCACAACTAGCGGGAGGTCCGGGGAGCAGTACTTC,CASSTTSGRSGEQYF
TRBD1,TRBJ2-1,TRBV5-5,few,TGTGCCAGCAGTCCAGTACTCACAGGGGGCGATGAGCAGTTCTTC,CASSPVLTGGDEQFF
.,TRBJ1-3,TRBV19,.,TGTGCCAGTAGTAACGGCAGGGCGTTCTCTGGAAACACCATATATTTT,CASSNGRAFSGNTIYF
.,TRBJ1-3,TRBV30,.,TGTGCCTTTTCAAGGGGGTCTGGAAACACCATATATTTT,CAFSRGSGNTIYF
.,TRBJ2-5,TRBV11-1,.,TGTGCCAGCAGCTTTAGGACAGCCCAAGAGACCCAGTACTTC,CASSFRTAQETQYF
TRBD2,TRBJ2-3,TRBV4-3,.,TGCGCCAGCAGCCAAGATTCCGGGTACGGGGGGGCGGTGGAAGATACGCAGTATTTT,CASSQDSGYGGAVEDTQYF
TRBD2,TRBJ2-3,TRBV19,.,TGTGCCAGTAGTACAACTAGCGGGGGCACAGATACGCAGTATTTT,CASSTTSGGTDTQYF
TRBD1,TRBJ2-7,TRBV18,.,TGTGCCAGCTCACCTAGACAGGGTCCCTACGAGCAGTACTTC,CASSPRQGPYEQYF
TRBD1,TRBJ2-7,TRBV5-8,once,TGTGCCAGCAGCTTACGGGACAGCTACGAGCAGTACTTC,CASSLRDSYEQYF
.,TRBJ2-1,TRBV14,.,TGTGCCAGCAGCCGAGTGAGCGGGACAGCCCCTACAGTTGAGCAGTTCTTC,CASSRVSGTAPTVEQFF
.,TRBJ2-1,TRBV18,.,TGTGCCAGCTCACCAGGTAGCGGCAATGAGCAGTTCTTC,CASSPGSGNEQFF
TRBD1,TRBJ1-1,TRBV19,once,TGTGCCAGTAGTATAGATTTAAGGGGGCGGACTGAAGCTTTCTTT,CASSIDLRGRTEAFF
.,TRBJ1-6,TRBV5-5,.,TGTGCCAGCAGCTTTTCCACCTCCTATAATTCACCCCTCCACTTT,CASSFSTSYNSPLHF
.,TRBJ1-2,TRBV30,.,TGTGCCTGGAACTCAGGTTGGGGGATAGTCTATGGCTACACCTTC,CAWNSGWGIVYGYTF
.,TRBJ2-5,TRBV4-2,.,TGTGCCAGCAGCCCCGGGGTGGCCCAAGAGACCCAGTACTTC,CASSPGVAQETQYF
TRBD2,TRBJ2-3,TRBV5-1,.,TGCGCCAGCAGCTTGGGGGGACTAGCGGGGTACACAGATACGCAGTATTTT,CASSLGGLAGYTDTQYF
.,TRBJ2-2,TRBV6-2/TRBV6-3,.,TGTGCCAGCAGTTTTCGGGGGACTCCGAACACCGGGGAGCTGTTTTTT,CASSFRGTPNTGELFF
TRBD2,TRBJ2-7,TRBV18,once,TGTGCCAGCTCACCGGCAGGGCCGACTAGCGGGAGGGCCTCCCTCTACGAGCAGTACTTC,CASSPAGPTSGRASLYEQYF
.,TRBJ2-2,TRBV5-1,.,TGCGCCAGCAGCAGAGGGGCTGCGAACACCGGGGAGCTGTTTTTT,CASSRGAANTGELFF
.,TRBJ2-3,TRBV2,.,TGTGCCAGCAGTAACTTAGCGGACCTCACAGATACGCAGTATTTT,CASSNLADLTDTQYF
TRBD2,TRBJ2-1,TRBV11-3,.,TGTGCCAGCAGCAATAGCGGGGGGGCCGCTGAGCAGTTCTTC,CASSNSGGAAEQFF
.,TRBJ1-6,TRBV4-1,.,TGCGCCAGCAGCCAAGAGGTCATCAGGGGTTCACCCCTCCACTTT,CASSQEVIRGSPLHF
TRBD1,TRBJ1-6,TRBV2,once,TGTGCCAGCAGTGAGACAGGGGGCACCTATAATTCACCCCTCCACTTT,CASSETGGTYNSPLHF